The rows below give T cell receptor beta chains drawn from one sample of a study of cytomegalovirus exposure and HLA in healthy donors. TCRdb's copy holds only in-frame clones and misses some; the assay was immunoSEQ multiplex PCR. The sample includes about 130,000 clones, around three quarters of them seen just once. Specimen: PBMCs. Receptors were obtained from a middle-aged man in good health and CMV-seronegative. CDR3s include the opening cysteine and the closing phenylalanine or tryptophan. Fields, in order: D gene, J gene, clone size, V gene, CDR3 DNA, CDR3 protein. A D gene is named only where the DNA matches it firmly. The size field is filled for only some rows; it gives once, few, many or a size class.

TRBD1 TRBJ1-2 . TRBV7-9 TGTGCCAGCAGCTTGCCGACAGGGTTCTATGGCTACACCTTC CASSLPTGFYGYTF
. TRBJ1-2 . TRBV5-6 TGTGCCAGCAGCTTGGACAGTAACTATGGCTACACCTTC CASSLDSNYGYTF
TRBD1 TRBJ1-4 . TRBV7-2 TGTGCCAGCAGCTTAGTATTTTACAGGGGGGACGAAAAACTGTTTTTT CASSLVFYRGDEKLFF
. TRBJ2-2 once TRBV30 TGTGCCTGGAGTCCCCAGTCCGGGGAGCTGTTTTTT CAWSPQSGELFF
. TRBJ1-3 . TRBV9 TGTGCCAGCGGCAATCAGAGGTCCCGCTCTGGAAACACCATATATTTT CASGNQRSRSGNTIYF
. TRBJ1-4 . TRBV5-5 TGTGCCAGCAGCCAGTGGGAGTCAACTAATGAAAAACTGTTTTTT CASSQWESTNEKLFF
. TRBJ1-4 once TRBV7-9 TGTGCCAGCAGCCTACTGGGAGGGGGGAATGAAAAACTGTTTTTT CASSLLGGGNEKLFF
. TRBJ1-4 . TRBV18 TGTGCCAGCTCACCACAACAGATCAATGAAAAACTGTTTTTT CASSPQQINEKLFF
. TRBJ1-2 few TRBV27 TGTGCCAGCAGTCCCTGGGAGAACTATGGCTACACCTTC CASSPWENYGYTF
. TRBJ1-1 . TRBV29-1 TGCAGCGTTGTCGGAGGAGGGCGAGAGGGAGCTTTCTTT CSVVGGGREGAFF
. TRBJ1-4 . TRBV10-1 TGCGCCAGCAGTGAGTCGTTTATCACAGGGCTGGGGAAGGCTAGGGATGAAAAACTGTTTTTT CASSESFITGLGKARDEKLFF
TRBD1 TRBJ1-5 . TRBV19 TGTGCCAGTATGGATAGACAGGGTATGTTTCAGCCCCAGCATTTT CASMDRQGMFQPQHF
. TRBJ2-7 . TRBV5-1 TGCGCCAGCAGCTTGGGGGGCGACCTTACCTACGAGCAGTACTTC CASSLGGDLTYEQYF
TRBD1 TRBJ2-5 . TRBV28 TGTGCCAGCAGTTCAATGGACAGGGGTTACCAAGAGACCCAGTACTTC CASSSMDRGYQETQYF
. TRBJ2-5 . TRBV5-1 TGCGCCAGCAGCTTGGGGGTTGGACAGCAAGAGACCCAGTACTTC CASSLGVGQQETQYF
. TRBJ1-1 . TRBV14 TGTGCCAGCAGCACTCAAACAGGAGCAACTGAAGCTTTCTTT CASSTQTGATEAFF
TRBD1 TRBJ1-5 . TRBV18 TGTGCCAGCTCAGGGGACAGGGGGACGAGCAATCAGCCCCAGCATTTT CASSGDRGTSNQPQHF
. TRBJ2-1 . TRBV25-1 TGTGCCAGCAGTGAATCGAGGTCTAGGACCTACAATGAGCAGTTCTTC CASSESRSRTYNEQFF
TRBD1 TRBJ1-1 . TRBV5-1 TGCGCCAGCAGCGCCGGACAGGGGGCACAGGACACTGAAGCTTTCTTT CASSAGQGAQDTEAFF
. TRBJ1-3 . TRBV18 TGTGCCAGCTCACCAAGGACAGAGTCTGGAAACACCATATATTTT CASSPRTESGNTIYF
TRBD2 TRBJ2-3 . TRBV9 TGTGCCAGCAGCGCTCGACTAGCGGGGACGTACGGCACAGATACGCAGTATTTT CASSARLAGTYGTDTQYF
. TRBJ2-2 . TRBV19 TGTGCCAGTAACTTCGGGATATCGAACACCGGGGAGCTGTTTTTT CASNFGISNTGELFF
TRBD2 TRBJ2-1 . TRBV11-2 TGTGCCAGCAGCTTAGGGTGGCGGGGGGCTGCGAATGAGCAGTTCTTC CASSLGWRGAANEQFF
. TRBJ1-6 . TRBV4-3 TGCGCCAGCAGCCTCCGGGTCGGGGATTCACCCCTCCACTTT CASSLRVGDSPLHF
TRBD2 TRBJ2-7 once TRBV5-1 TGCGCCAGCAGCCGCGGGACTAGCGGGGTGTTCTACGAGCAGTACTTC CASSRGTSGVFYEQYF
TRBD2 TRBJ2-6 once TRBV13 TGTGCCAGCAGCTTAATGGTAGCGGGGCTCTCTGGGGCCAACGTCCTGACTTTC CASSLMVAGLSGANVLTF
. TRBJ2-7 few TRBV13 TGTGCCAGCAGCTTAACGACAGCCTACGAGCAGTACTTC CASSLTTAYEQYF
. TRBJ2-5 . TRBV18 TGTGCCAGCTCAGGGAGCACAGGGGAGACCCAGTACTTC CASSGSTGETQYF
. TRBJ2-3 . TRBV5-5 TGTGCCAGCAGCTTGGGGGGGGGCGTCACAGATACGCAGTATTTT CASSLGGGVTDTQYF
TRBD1 TRBJ1-1 . TRBV7-2 TGTGCCAGCAGCCTCGGGACAGGGGCTGAGGCTTTCTTT CASSLGTGAEAFF
. TRBJ1-4 . TRBV7-9 TGTGCCAGCAGCTTAGTAACAGGGACTAATGAAAAACTGTTTTTT CASSLVTGTNEKLFF
TRBD1 TRBJ1-2 . TRBV6-1 TGTGCCAGCAGTGAAGCTTATAACAGGGGAAGCTATGGCTACACCTTC CASSEAYNRGSYGYTF
. TRBJ2-1 . TRBV7-2 TGTGCCAGCAGCTCGGGGACAAACTCCTACAATGAGCAGTTCTTC CASSSGTNSYNEQFF
. TRBJ2-2 . TRBV5-6 TGTGCCAGCAGCTTGGTATCCGGGGAGCTGTTTTTT CASSLVSGELFF
. TRBJ1-6 . TRBV7-2 TGTGCCAGCAGCCCCGGGGGGGGGCGCGGCTCCTATAATTCACCCCTCCACTTT CASSPGGGRGSYNSPLHF
TRBD1 TRBJ2-6 . TRBV28 TGTGCCAGCAGTTTATGGACAGGGTCTGGGGCCAACGTCCTGACTTTC CASSLWTGSGANVLTF
. TRBJ1-6 . TRBV6-1 TGTGCCAGCAGTGAACGGAGCTCCTATAATTCACCCCTCCACTTT CASSERSSYNSPLHF
. TRBJ2-7 . TRBV19 TGTGCCAGTAGTATTTCCAGGGCCTCCTACGAGCAGTACTTC CASSISRASYEQYF
. TRBJ1-5 . TRBV27 TGTGCCAGCAGTGCAGGGGAGAGCAATCAGCCCCAGCATTTT CASSAGESNQPQHF
. TRBJ1-2 . TRBV5-4 TGTGCCAGCAGCTTACCCTCGGCAGGGGACCATGGCTACACCTTC CASSLPSAGDHGYTF
TRBD2 TRBJ2-1 . TRBV9 TGTGCCAGCAGCGTGGGGGGGTCCTACAATGAGCAGTTCTTC CASSVGGSYNEQFF
. TRBJ2-7 . TRBV19 TGTGCCAGTAGTATTAACGGGGGAACCTACGAGCAGTACTTC CASSINGGTYEQYF